This TCR beta chain was identified in a study of OX40 agonist ivuxolimab in advanced cancers. People who had autoimmune disease history or systemic immunosuppression were excluded. The method was immunoSEQ multiplex PCR; TCRdb's version includes in-frame clones alone and lacks a portion of them. The table records about 99,000 clones, more than 95% of them present only once. Germline-derived CDR1 and CDR2 are SGHRS and YFSETQ. This CDR3 comprises 13 residues. V was cut by 4 bases and J by 5 bases, with 12 bases left in between. Notes on the study in general: At 0.1 to 3.0 mg/kg, CD4+ and CD8+ blood T cells expanded clonally by week 6. Some patients without response likewise showed low normalized clonal expansion.

Note on this clone: Antigen specificity is unknown.

V usage is TRBV5-1 and J usage is TRBJ1-1; a possible D gene is TRBD1 (5 bases). The sequencing here drew on CD4+ or CD8+ T cells sorted from blood, taken in a trial of the OX40 agonist ivuxolimab. The receptor was derived from an adult with an advanced solid tumor such as melanoma, head and neck, liver or kidney cancer. CDR3 loop: CASSPPGGTEAFF. CDR3 sequence (DNA): TGCGCCAGCAGCCCTCCCGGGGGGACTGAAGCTTTCTTT.